The present T cell receptor (beta chain) was sequenced within a study of OX40 agonist ivuxolimab in advanced cancers. With 5 bases clipped from V and 6 bases from J, the junction kept 6 bases outside the gene matches. The CDR3 contains 13 residues. In germline, CDR1 is MNHEY, CDR2 SVGAGI. The protocol was immunoSEQ multiplex PCR, while the TCRdb copy is restricted to in-frame clones and leaves out a portion. The sample shows 55,000 to 95,000 clones, about 86% of them seen only once. Source: CD4+ or CD8+ T cells sorted from blood, taken in a trial of the OX40 agonist ivuxolimab. This chain links TRBV6-5 with TRBJ2-7; 8 positions match TRBD1. The sequence was collected from an adult with an advanced solid tumor such as melanoma, head and neck, liver or kidney cancer. In nucleotides, the CDR3 is TGTGCCAGCAGTAACAGGGGGGTAAGCGAGCAGTACTTC. Protein sequence: CASSNRGVSEQYF.